This is a list of T cell receptor beta chains from one sample in a study of shared clonotypes between healthy human individuals. Only in-frame clones appear in the TCRdb table, and some are missing; sequencing was by immunoSEQ multiplex PCR. The profile shows about 1 million clones, around 76% of them singletons. Material: memory CD4+ T cells sorted from blood. The receptors here all came from a man younger than 35 in good health. Each CDR3 is given with its conserved first and last residue. The D gene is left open where the match is weak. Clone size is stated in some rows and not others, as once, few, many or a class when expanded.

TGTGCCAGCAGCCGTGGAGGGGGAGGTTGGGAGACCCAGTACTTC | CASSRGGGGWETQYF | TRBJ2-5 | . | . | TRBV6-5
TGCGCCAGCAGGGCCGGGACAGGGAGAGATACGCAGTATTTT | CASRAGTGRDTQYF | TRBJ2-3 | . | TRBD1 | TRBV5-1
TGTGCCAGCAGGCGGACAGGGGGCGGTTTGGACTTC | CASRRTGGGLDF | TRBJ2-5 | . | TRBD1 | TRBV2
TGTGCCAGCAGTTTTAGCGGGGTTGGGGGCAATGAGCAGTTCTTC | CASSFSGVGGNEQFF | TRBJ2-1 | . | TRBD2 | TRBV11-3
TGTGCCAGCAGGGCGGAGACAGGGCATAATTCACCCCTCCACTTT | CASRAETGHNSPLHF | TRBJ1-6 | . | TRBD1 | TRBV27
TGTGCCAGTAGTACCTTACTAGCGAACACCGGGGAGCTGTTTTTT | CASSTLLANTGELFF | TRBJ2-2 | . | . | TRBV19
TGCGCCAGCAGCTTTTCAGGGACCAACACTGAAGCTTTCTTT | CASSFSGTNTEAFF | TRBJ1-1 | . | . | TRBV5-1
TGTGCCAGCAGTGAAAGACAGGGCGTTTATCTGGGGCCCCAGCATTTT | CASSERQGVYLGPQHF | TRBJ1-5 | . | TRBD1 | TRBV27
TGTGCCAGCAGTTACCTCGGGAACACTGAAGCTTTCTTT | CASSYLGNTEAFF | TRBJ1-1 | . | . | TRBV6-6
TGCGCCAGCAGCCCCCGGGACAGCGGGCTCGATGGCTACACCTTC | CASSPRDSGLDGYTF | TRBJ1-2 | . | TRBD1 | TRBV5-1
TGTGCCAGCAGTGGGACAGGGTCTGGCGAGCAGTACTTC | CASSGTGSGEQYF | TRBJ2-7 | . | TRBD1 | TRBV6-6
TGCAGCGTTGAAGTGAACACGGGAAAGGCAGCTTTCTTT | CSVEVNTGKAAFF | TRBJ1-1 | . | . | TRBV29-1
TGTGCCAGCAGTTACGAGTTAATGGGGACAGATACGCAGTATTTT | CASSYELMGTDTQYF | TRBJ2-3 | . | . | TRBV6-5
TGTGCCAGCTCACCACAGCGGGACAGCTCCTACGAGCAGTACTTC | CASSPQRDSSYEQYF | TRBJ2-7 | few | . | TRBV18
TGTGCCAGCAGCTTAGCTAGGAAAGGGGATGAGCAGTTCTTC | CASSLARKGDEQFF | TRBJ2-1 | once | . | TRBV11-2
TGTGCCAGCAGTGGAAATCCGGGTCACTACGAGCAGTACTTC | CASSGNPGHYEQYF | TRBJ2-7 | . | . | TRBV6-1
TGCGCCAGCAGCTTGGACGGACAGGGGGCAACTAATGAAAAACTGTTTTTT | CASSLDGQGATNEKLFF | TRBJ1-4 | . | TRBD1 | TRBV5-1
TGCGCCAGCAGCTTGGCCCCAGCAAGCTCCTACAATGAGCAGTTCTTC | CASSLAPASSYNEQFF | TRBJ2-1 | . | . | TRBV5-1
TGTGCCAGCAGTGTTGGGCTCAACACTGAAGCTTTCTTT | CASSVGLNTEAFF | TRBJ1-1 | . | . | TRBV6-1
TGTGCCAGCGGAATCGACAGCGGCTTAGGGCAAGAGACCCAGTACTTC | CASGIDSGLGQETQYF | TRBJ2-5 | . | . | TRBV6-6
TGCGCCAGCAGCTTGGTACTAGCGGGAGGAACAGATACGCAGTATTTT | CASSLVLAGGTDTQYF | TRBJ2-3 | few | TRBD2 | TRBV5-1
TGTGCCAGCAGCTTAGGTAGCGGGAGGCCGGATACGCAGTATTTT | CASSLGSGRPDTQYF | TRBJ2-3 | . | TRBD2 | TRBV7-9
TGTGCCATCAGCCCGGGACAGCAAGAGACCCAGTACTTC | CAISPGQQETQYF | TRBJ2-5 | . | TRBD1 | TRBV10-3
TGCGCCAGCAGCAGTAGCGGGGGAGGCACAGATACGCAGTATTTT | CASSSSGGGTDTQYF | TRBJ2-3 | . | TRBD2 | TRBV5-1
TGTGCCAGCAGTCCCCGGCCAGGGGGCGCACCTGGGGGGGCCAACGTCCTGACTTTC | CASSPRPGGAPGGANVLTF | TRBJ2-6 | . | TRBD1 | TRBV27
TGTGCCAGTAGTCCATTAGGGGGAAGGAACACTGAAGCTTTCTTT | CASSPLGGRNTEAFF | TRBJ1-1 | . | . | TRBV19
TGTGCCAGCAGTGTGCGGGAAAGTTCCTACGAGCAGTACTTC | CASSVRESSYEQYF | TRBJ2-7 | . | . | TRBV27
TGTGCCAGCAGTGCCCCGGGGGGCTACAATCAGCCCCAGCATTTT | CASSAPGGYNQPQHF | TRBJ1-5 | . | . | TRBV2
TGTGCCAGTAGTCCCGACAGGGGCAATGGCTACACCTTC | CASSPDRGNGYTF | TRBJ1-2 | once | TRBD1 | TRBV19
TGCGCCAGCAGCTTGGCCGGAGAGGGAATGGATACGCAGTATTTT | CASSLAGEGMDTQYF | TRBJ2-3 | . | . | TRBV5-1
TGTGCCAGCAGCGTGGGTCGCGGGGAAGCTTTCTTT | CASSVGRGEAFF | TRBJ1-1 | . | . | TRBV9
TGTGCCAGCAGCTTTCAGGGGGTAGATGGCTACACCTTC | CASSFQGVDGYTF | TRBJ1-2 | . | TRBD1 | TRBV5-6
TGTGCCAGCAGCGAAGGGACAGGGACCAATTCTGGGGCCAACGTCCTGACTTTC | CASSEGTGTNSGANVLTF | TRBJ2-6 | . | TRBD1 | TRBV9
TGTGCCAGCAGTGACCAGAGCACAGATACGCAGTATTTT | CASSDQSTDTQYF | TRBJ2-3 | . | . | TRBV2
TGTGCCAGCAGCCCAGGACTAGCGGGGAAAGAGACCCAGTACTTC | CASSPGLAGKETQYF | TRBJ2-5 | once | TRBD2 | TRBV7-3
TGTGCCAGCAGCGACCACAGGGCCAGCTATGGCTACACCTTC | CASSDHRASYGYTF | TRBJ1-2 | . | . | TRBV9
TGTGCCAGCAGTATCGGGCAGGGCACGAGCACAGATACGCAGTATTTT | CASSIGQGTSTDTQYF | TRBJ2-3 | . | . | TRBV27
TGTGCCAGCAGCCTGGAAGGGGGCACCGGGGAGCTGTTTTTT | CASSLEGGTGELFF | TRBJ2-2 | . | . | TRBV2
TGCGCCAGCAGAAGAGGACTAGCGGGAGAGAATGAGCAGTTCTTC | CASRRGLAGENEQFF | TRBJ2-1 | once | TRBD2 | TRBV10-1
TGTGCCAGCAGTGAAGCCTACGAGCAGTACTTC | CASSEAYEQYF | TRBJ2-7 | few | . | TRBV2
TGTGCCAGCAGTTCCGGGACTAGCGGGAACAATGAGCAGTTCTTC | CASSSGTSGNNEQFF | TRBJ2-1 | . | TRBD2 | TRBV27